This TCR beta chain was recovered during a study of cytomegalovirus exposure and HLA in healthy donors. Study-wide points: According to the study, around 160 TCR beta chains were cytomegalovirus-associated.

Germline CDR1 is SGHVS and CDR2 is FQNEAQ. The CDR3 covers 14 residues. The V gene lost 4 bases and the J gene lost 0 bases, with 8 bases spanning the gap. PCR used 60 Vbeta primers and 13 Jbeta primers. As originally analysed: Approximately 12 million of the about 80 million unique TCR beta chains counted in a later analysis were shared. Produced via immunoSEQ multiplex PCR; TCRdb's table is partial and in-frame only. V and J calls and clone size are copied from that table; D and trimming were computed from the DNA. The table has some 140,000 clones, around 74% seen once. Concerning this clone: What it recognizes is unknown.

There were likely unrecorded immune exposures, though donors were nominally healthy when sampled. The chain employs TRBV7-8 and TRBJ2-3; a weak D match, TRBD2 (6 bases). The material sequenced was PBMCs. The TCR was taken from a man in his late teens or twenties in good health and CMV-seropositive. CDR3 protein: CASSSDYSTDTQYF. The DNA for the CDR3 is TGTGCCAGCAGCTCGGACTATAGCACAGATACGCAGTATTTT.